The T cell receptor (beta chain) under discussion was sequenced for a study of T cell repertoires in cytomegalovirus infection. Study-level findings and limits: The study found HLA-C-restricted CMV-specific TCR beta clonotypes dominating the ex vivo response.

At least ten counts were recorded for this clonotype. Its antigen is not known. Germline-derived CDR1 and CDR2 are SGHTA and FQGNSA. The CDR3 spans 14 residues. Between the trimmed V and J ends, which lost 2 bases and 7 bases, there was a span of 14 bases. Via MiXCR, TCRdb re-called the reads, giving one row per CDR3 protein. The data hold about 310,000 distinct CDR3 sequences, with approximately 25% observed a single time. Material: cultured PBMCs, obtained from culture after CMV antigen stimulation. The chain combines TRBV7-2 with TRBJ1-1, with D tentatively TRBD1 (5 bases). The receptor's source is a human donor in good health (CMV status not recorded). Some clones in this sample may be carry-over from other donors' samples. CDR3 bases: TGTGCCAGCAGCTTATTTCCAGGGATGATTGAAGCTTTCTTT. It codes for CASSLFPGMIEAFF.